These T cell receptor beta chains were read from a single sample in a study of T cell repertoires in cytomegalovirus infection. In TCRdb, the reads were re-called with MiXCR into one record per CDR3 protein. The table lists about 740,000 distinct CDR3 sequences, roughly a third of them singletons, with roughly 2.8% in the top ten. Specimen: PBMCs. These receptors all stem from a human donor in good health (CMV status not recorded). Some clones in this sample may be carry-over from other donors' samples. Both conserved end residues are part of each CDR3. D genes are given only for firm matches.

D: -; V: TRBV5-4; J: TRBJ1-2; CDR3: CASSHSRANYGYTF
D: TRBD1; V: TRBV6-5; J: TRBJ2-7; CDR3: CASRDRVGLAYEQYF
D: TRBD1; V: TRBV27; J: TRBJ1-1; CDR3: CASSPLSGGPTEAFF
D: TRBD1; V: TRBV7-2; J: TRBJ2-7; CDR3: CASSLQSGQGREQYF
D: -; V: TRBV7-2; J: TRBJ2-7; CDR3: CDSSLGVGGPYEQYF
D: -; V: TRBV4-1; J: TRBJ1-3; CDR3: CASSQAGNTIYF
D: -; V: TRBV29-1; J: TRBJ1-3; CDR3: CSVVVSLGNTIYF
D: TRBD1; V: TRBV28; J: TRBJ2-4; CDR3: CASSLSLGQAEWDKNIQYF
D: -; V: TRBV20-1; J: TRBJ1-2; CDR3: CSPRVAGEGYTF
D: -; V: TRBV7-6; J: TRBJ2-1; CDR3: CASRDSLSYNEQFF
D: TRBD1; V: TRBV6-6; J: TRBJ1-4; CDR3: CASSLLTGVEIKKLFF
D: TRBD2; V: TRBV6-5; J: TRBJ2-2; CDR3: CASSGGGKNTGELFF
D: TRBD1; V: TRBV11-2; J: TRBJ2-5; CDR3: CASSPNYGQGQTQYF
D: -; V: TRBV25-1; J: TRBJ1-6; CDR3: CAIQASPLHF
D: -; V: TRBV7-2; J: TRBJ2-6; CDR3: CASSLAGPAGANVLTF
D: -; V: TRBV7-2; J: TRBJ1-3; CDR3: CASSLDPGNTIEF
D: TRBD2; V: TRBV28; J: TRBJ2-1; CDR3: CASRRTSGMNEQFF
D: -; V: TRBV6-5; J: TRBJ1-1; CDR3: CASGYRDTEAFF
D: TRBD1; V: TRBV15; J: TRBJ1-5; CDR3: CATSRDQKGQGRRNQPQHF
D: -; V: TRBV6-1; J: TRBJ1-1; CDR3: CASSDNPGVTEALF
D: -; V: TRBV7-2; J: TRBJ1-3; CDR3: CASSLEGSSWSGNTIYF
D: -; V: TRBV24-1; J: TRBJ2-3; CDR3: CATRQGGADTQYF
D: TRBD1; V: TRBV28; J: TRBJ1-5; CDR3: CASSKDRDLIEPQHF
D: TRBD2; V: TRBV6-4; J: TRBJ2-1; CDR3: CASSEGGTSGYNEQFF
D: -; V: TRBV20-1; J: TRBJ1-2; CDR3: CSARDKVELNYGYTF
D: -; V: TRBV6-1; J: TRBJ1-1; CDR3: CASSEVVGYTEAFF
D: -; V: TRBV6-5; J: TRBJ2-3; CDR3: CASSYSSPRDGSTDTQYF
D: -; V: TRBV7-2; J: TRBJ1-6; CDR3: CASSSLPGLRSSPLHF
D: -; V: TRBV4-2; J: TRBJ1-5; CDR3: CASSQDLSNQPQHF
D: -; V: TRBV12-3/TRBV12-4; J: TRBJ1-1; CDR3: CASREGTEAFF
D: -; V: TRBV20-1; J: TRBJ2-4; CDR3: CSARDLMVGAQGIQYF
D: TRBD2; V: TRBV28; J: TRBJ2-7; CDR3: CASSPYGGGYEQYF
D: TRBD1; V: TRBV27; J: TRBJ2-2; CDR3: CASSRRTGGHGELFF
D: -; V: TRBV20-1; J: TRBJ2-7; CDR3: CSARGGITSYEQYF
D: TRBD1; V: TRBV18; J: TRBJ2-5; CDR3: CASSPTGVRQYQETQYF
D: TRBD1; V: TRBV20-1; J: TRBJ1-4; CDR3: CSARPGTGTEKLFF
D: -; V: TRBV12-5; J: TRBJ1-1; CDR3: CASGFGGNTEAFF
D: TRBD1; V: TRBV15; J: TRBJ2-4; CDR3: CATSKEGGRSNIQYF
D: TRBD1; V: TRBV29-1; J: TRBJ2-1; CDR3: CSVEDHRGSKGTQFF
D: TRBD2; V: TRBV11-2; J: TRBJ2-1; CDR3: CASSLGSSGGNEQFF
D: -; V: TRBV7-2; J: TRBJ2-7; CDR3: CASSSVSVEQYF
D: -; V: TRBV19; J: TRBJ2-2; CDR3: CASSIDFRDPGELFF
D: -; V: TRBV10-3; J: TRBJ2-2; CDR3: CATSGVLKDTGELFF
D: -; V: TRBV28; J: TRBJ2-7; CDR3: CASSGPRSEQYF
D: -; V: TRBV10-3; J: TRBJ1-1; CDR3: CAISESSLRQLATEAFF
D: -; V: TRBV25-1; J: TRBJ1-1; CDR3: CASSVLSNTEAFF
D: -; V: TRBV9; J: TRBJ1-4; CDR3: CASSVTGGDEKLFF
D: TRBD1; V: TRBV10-3; J: TRBJ1-1; CDR3: CATRITTGATPRGTEAFF
D: -; V: TRBV19; J: TRBJ1-1; CDR3: CASNRGAVTEAFF
D: -; V: TRBV19; J: TRBJ1-2; CDR3: CATRTGYGYTF
D: TRBD2; V: TRBV6-5; J: TRBJ2-1; CDR3: CASSYSAAGGLNEQFF
D: -; V: TRBV19; J: TRBJ1-1; CDR3: CASSIDRRYWDPHANTEAFF
D: -; V: TRBV5-1; J: TRBJ1-2; CDR3: CASSLGQREDGYTF